The 17 T cell receptor beta chains below come from one sample, sequenced in a study of regulatory T cells in long-lasting Graves disease. Both iRepertoire HTBI primers and Arm-PCR of CDR3 regions were used to build the TCR beta libraries. TCRdb re-analysed the multiplex PCR reads in MiXCR, keeping a single row per CDR3 protein. This table holds some 250,000 distinct CDR3 sequences, 15% to 20% found once. As for time point: newly diagnosed GD, antithyroid drugs for less than 3 months. From RNA extracted from PBMCs, the TCR library was made. These records were also assigned to another study, of T cells in Graves' hyperthyroidism and ophthalmopathy.

The source material was peripheral blood mononuclear cells (PBMCs), sampled at new diagnosis, from a patient treated with antithyroid drugs. Receptors were obtained from a woman aged 25 to 39 with Graves disease.

This clonotype was recorded at least ten times. V is TRBV2 and J is TRBJ1-1; D is undetermined. The CDR3 sequence is 14 residues long. V lost 8 bases and J lost 4, with 17 bases in between. The germline V gene has CDR1 SNHLY and CDR2 FYNNEI. In nucleotides, the CDR3 is TGTGCCAGCCTATACGGAGCCCTGAGCACTGAAGCTTTCTTT. The encoded protein is CASLYGALSTEAFF.

This clonotype was found many times. The chain employs TRBV12-3 or TRBV12-4 and TRBJ1-1; D perhaps matches TRBD1 (5 bases). Trimming left V 3 bases short and J 4 bases short, with 9 bases between. The CDR3 extends over 13 amino acids. CDR3 coding DNA: TGTGCCAGCAGTTTCCGGGGGGGCACTGAAGCTTTCTTT. This encodes CASSFRGGTEAFF.

Many counts were recorded for this clonotype. The chain employs TRBV2 and TRBJ1-3; D remains ambiguous. Germline V lookup: CDR1 SNHLY, CDR2 FYNNEI. V lost 0 bases and J 7 bases, leaving 10 bases between the germline ends. This CDR3 is built from 14 residues. As DNA, the CDR3 is TGTGCCAGCAGTGAAGCCCGAGGCGGGAACACCATATATTTT. Translating gives CASSEARGGNTIYF.

The chain employs TRBV7-9 and TRBJ2-1; 10 bases match TRBD2. V was clipped by 3 bases and J by 4 bases; unmatched bases: 3. The CDR3 runs to 15 residues. Germline V gene data show CDR1 as SEHNR and CDR2 as FQNEAQ (reference sequence). CDR3 loop: CASSFTSGIYNEQFF. In DNA form, the CDR3 reads TGTGCCAGCAGCTTCACTAGCGGGATTTACAATGAGCAGTTCTTC.

As regards this clonotype: This sequence is one base from a far larger clone and is likely a read error. The conserved phenylalanine or tryptophan normally closing the CDR3 is absent here, so this likely arose from a read error. The rearrangement links TRBV13 to TRBJ1-5, with D unresolved. Germline assignment: CDR1 PRHDT and CDR2 FYEKMQ (reference sequence). This CDR3 comprises 13 residues. Here the CDR3 DNA reads TGTGCCAGCAGTTTAGCTCAGAATCAGCCCCAGCATTTA. The encoded protein is CASSLAQNQPQHL.

A remark on this clonotype: This likely stems from a read error, as it lies one base from a far larger clone. The chain uses TRBV6-2 or TRBV6-3 and TRBJ2-4; D gene unclear. The J call may not be correct, given that the DNA end is closer to TRBJ2-7. The CDR3 consists of 15 residues. Germline CDR1 and CDR2: MNHEY and SVGEGT. The CDR3: CASSEVGFSSYEQYF. The CDR3 region has the DNA TGTGCCAGCAGTGAGGTGGGGTTTAGCTCCTACGAGCAGTACTTC.

Note on this clonotype: A read error likely explains this, since a far larger clone differs by one base. V gene TRBV11-3 combines with J gene TRBJ1-2; weak D call: TRBD1 (5 bases). The length of the CDR3 is 15 residues. Germline V gene sequence: CDR1 SGHNT, CDR2 YENEEA. The ends were cut back, 4 bases at V and 0 bases at J, with 12 bases in the middle. In DNA form, the CDR3 reads TGTGCCAGCAGCTCAGCGGGGGGAGCTAACTATGGCTACACCTTC. It codes for CASSSAGGANYGYTF. Full variable domain (rest looked up from reference TRBV11-3 and TRBJ1-2): EAGVVQSPRYKIIEKKQPVAFWCNPISGHNTLYWYLQNLGQGPELLIRYENEEAVDDSQLPKDRFSAERLKGVDSTLKIQPAELGDSAVYLCASSSAGGANYGYTFGSGTRLTVV.

This clonotype was counted ten times or more. The chain couples TRBV13 to TRBJ2-1; unclear D gene. The CDR3 has 13 amino acids. Germline CDR1 and CDR2: PRHDT and FYEKMQ (reference sequence). The V and J ends lost 3 bases and 4 bases respectively, with 7 bases between them. The CDR3 nucleotides are TGTGCCAGCAGCTTGGGGAAATACAATGAGCAGTTCTTC. Its translation is CASSLGKYNEQFF.

The rearrangement joins TRBV7-8 to TRBJ1-5; 10 bases agree with TRBD1. This CDR3 region has 14 residues. Germline loops: CDR1 SGHVS, CDR2 FQNEAQ. After removal of 5 bases from V and 6 bases from J, the junction contained 4 bases not matched to a gene. This chain's CDR3 is CASSTGTGVQPQHF. The CDR3 region has the DNA TGTGCCAGCAGCACCGGGACAGGGGTTCAGCCCCAGCATTTT.

In this sample, this clonotype turned up many times. The chain couples TRBV5-1 to TRBJ2-1; possible D gene TRBD1, 6 bases. Germline V CDR1 and CDR2: SGHRS, YFSETQ. The V gene lost 4 bases and the J gene lost 9 bases, with 26 bases spanning the gap. The CDR3 has 17 amino acids. In DNA form, the CDR3 reads TGCGCCAGCAGCCACGGAGAACTATCGACAGGCAGTAGTGAGCAGTTCTTC. Encoded protein: CASSHGELSTGSSEQFF.

This clonotype was seen more than once but under ten times. The genes are TRBV3-1 and TRBJ2-5; D ambiguous. The germline V gene encodes CDR1 LGHDT and CDR2 YNNKEL (reference sequence). The CDR3 totals 12 residues. V lost 0 bases and J lost 3, with 2 bases in between. This chain's CDR3 is CASSQEEETQYF. The CDR3 coding sequence is TGTGCCAGCAGCCAAGAAGAAGAGACCCAGTACTTC.

This clonotype was seen at least ten times. The rearrangement uses TRBV10-2 and TRBJ2-5, with a possible D match to TRBD1 (6 bases). Germline values: CDR1 WSHSY, CDR2 SAAADI. The CDR3 consists of 13 residues. The ends were cut back, 0 bases at V and 5 bases at J, with 7 bases in the middle. For the CDR3, the DNA is TGCGCCAGCAGTGAGTCAACAGGGGAGACCCAGTACTTC. The encoded protein is CASSESTGETQYF.

This clonotype has at least ten counts. V and J are TRBV27 and TRBJ1-1; tentatively, D is TRBD1 (5 bases). This CDR3 contains 11 residues. CDR1 MNHEY and CDR2 SMNVEV come from the germline V gene (reference sequence). V was trimmed by 8 bases and J by 8 bases, leaving 12 bases between them. This CDR3 reads CASAMGGEAFF. The CDR3 nucleotides are TGTGCCAGCGCAATGGGGGGGGAAGCTTTCTTT.

This chain links TRBV20-1 with TRBJ2-5; D may be TRBD1 (5 bases). Deletions cut 5 bases from V and 3 bases from J, with 10 bases between. This CDR3 is built from 12 residues. Germline V gene lookup returns CDR1 DFQATT and CDR2 SNEGSKA (reference sequence). The chain's CDR3 is CSAPDTEETQYF. The CDR3 coding sequence is TGCAGTGCTCCGGACACGGAAGAGACCCAGTACTTC.

Ten or more counts support this clonotype. The chain joins TRBV6-1 to TRBJ1-5; D remains ambiguous. Germline-derived CDR1 and CDR2 are MNHNS and SASEGT. V gave up 7 bases and J gave up 0 bases, with 1 base separating them. The CDR3 is 11 amino acids. This chain's CDR3 is CASNSNQPQHF. The CDR3 nucleotides are TGTGCCAGCAATAGCAATCAGCCCCAGCATTTT.

This clonotype was seen many times. The chain has TRBV20-1 and TRBJ1-1, with D possibly being TRBD1 (5 bases). The germline V and J ends were trimmed by 3 bases and 0 bases, with 11 bases remaining between them. CDR3 length: 14 residues. Germline lookup yields CDR1 DFQATT and CDR2 SNEGSKA (reference sequence). CDR3 protein: CSASPGTVNTEAFF. CDR3 DNA: TGCAGTGCTAGCCCCGGGACTGTGAACACTGAAGCTTTCTTT.

To note about this clonotype: The CDR3 does not end in the conserved phenylalanine or tryptophan, so this is likely a read error. The J gene is TRBJ2-2, the V gene TRBV27; D uncertain. V dropped 3 bases and J dropped 7 bases, with 3 bases sitting between them. CDR1 and CDR2 (germline): MNHEY, SMNVEV (reference sequence). The CDR3 loop spans 11 amino acids. CDR3 coding DNA: TGTGCCAGCAGTTTCGGCGGGGAGCTGTTTTTA. Amino acid sequence: CASSFGGELFL.